The clone carrying this T cell receptor (beta chain) occurred many times. What it recognizes is unknown. TCRdb reanalysed the RACE reads using MiXCR and keeps one entry per CDR3 protein. The sample carries 100,000 or so distinct CDR3 sequences, 7% to 10% recorded once. The time point denotes: patch test 2, 6 weeks after DPC sensitization. Treatment indicated: therapeutic diphenylcyclopropenone sensitization with weekly scalp DPC. Unfractionated whole blood yielded the extracted total RNA. This record belongs to a study of human T cells and chemical hapten exposure. As for the study in general: Across the whole study, which lasted about 5.5 months, patients were given diphenylcyclopropenone on the scalp once a week. Small volume differences among pooled libraries mainly caused per-sample TCR yield variation. Broader study findings: Expanded TCR counts at PT1 went up together with patch test score, a positive correlation.

CDR1 and CDR2 (germline): LGHDT, YNNKEL (reference sequence). CDR3 size: 15 residues. V was shortened by 0 bases and J by 1 base, with 9 bases between the two germline ends. The chain couples TRBV3-1 to TRBJ1-1; D not certain. The TCR sequence derives from a woman aged 40 to 55 with alopecia areata. Some clones in this sample may be carry-over from other donors' samples. The starting material was whole blood, obtained in connection with sensitization to the hapten diphenylcyclopropenone (DPC). CDR3 region: CASSQDSEPNTEAFF. The CDR3 bases are TGTGCCAGCAGCCAAGATTCAGAACCGAACACTGAAGCTTTCTTT.